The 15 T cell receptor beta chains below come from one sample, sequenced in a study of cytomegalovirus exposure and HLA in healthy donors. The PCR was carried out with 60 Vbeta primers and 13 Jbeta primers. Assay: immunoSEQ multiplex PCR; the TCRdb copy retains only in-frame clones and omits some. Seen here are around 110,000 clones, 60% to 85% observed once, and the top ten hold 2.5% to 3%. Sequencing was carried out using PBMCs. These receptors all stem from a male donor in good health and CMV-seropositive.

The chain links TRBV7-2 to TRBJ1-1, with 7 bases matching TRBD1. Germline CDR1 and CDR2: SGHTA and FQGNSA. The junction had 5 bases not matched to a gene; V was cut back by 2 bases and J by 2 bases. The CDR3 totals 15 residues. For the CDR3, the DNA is TGTGCCAGCAGCTTAATGGGACAGACCAACACTGAAGCTTTCTTT. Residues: CASSLMGQTNTEAFF.

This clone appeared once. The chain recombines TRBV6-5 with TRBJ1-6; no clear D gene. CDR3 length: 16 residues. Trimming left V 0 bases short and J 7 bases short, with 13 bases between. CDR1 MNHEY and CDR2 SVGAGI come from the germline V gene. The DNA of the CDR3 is TGTGCCAGCAGTTACTCGCTCGGCAGGCCAAATTCACCCCTCCACTTT. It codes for CASSYSLGRPNSPLHF.

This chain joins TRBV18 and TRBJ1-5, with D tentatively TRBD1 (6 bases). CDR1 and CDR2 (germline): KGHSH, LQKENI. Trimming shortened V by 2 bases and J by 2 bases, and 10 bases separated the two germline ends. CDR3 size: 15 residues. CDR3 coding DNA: TGTGCCAGCTCACCAACAGGGAGGGGCAATCAGCCCCAGCATTTT. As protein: CASSPTGRGNQPQHF.

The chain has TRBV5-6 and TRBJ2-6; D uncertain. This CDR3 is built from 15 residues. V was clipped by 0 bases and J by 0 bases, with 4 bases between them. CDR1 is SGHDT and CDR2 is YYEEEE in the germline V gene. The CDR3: CASSLGLSGANVLTF. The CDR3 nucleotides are TGTGCCAGCAGCTTGGGACTCTCTGGGGCCAACGTCCTGACTTTC.

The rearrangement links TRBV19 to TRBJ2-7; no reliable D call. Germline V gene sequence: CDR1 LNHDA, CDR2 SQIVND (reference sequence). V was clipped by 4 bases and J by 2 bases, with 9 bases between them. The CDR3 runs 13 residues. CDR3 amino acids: CASSTQIPYEQYF. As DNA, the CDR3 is TGTGCCAGTAGTACCCAGATTCCCTACGAGCAGTACTTC.

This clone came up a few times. The CDR3 DNA is TGTGCCAGCAGTGGGACTAGCGGAGGGGTACCCTACAATGAGCAGTTCTTC. Its translation: CASSGTSGGVPYNEQFF. The rearrangement uses TRBV6-1 and TRBJ2-1; TRBD2 aligns across 10 bases. Looked up from germline, CDR1 is MNHNS and CDR2 is SASEGT. V lost 4 bases and J lost 2; bases outside the gene matches: 8. CDR3 size: 17 residues.

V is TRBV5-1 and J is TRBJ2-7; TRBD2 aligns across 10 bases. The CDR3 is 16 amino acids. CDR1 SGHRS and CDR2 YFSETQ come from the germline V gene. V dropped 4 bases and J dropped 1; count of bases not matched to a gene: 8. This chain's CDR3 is CASSNGLAGESYEQYF. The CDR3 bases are TGCGCCAGCAGCAATGGGCTAGCGGGAGAATCCTACGAGCAGTACTTC.

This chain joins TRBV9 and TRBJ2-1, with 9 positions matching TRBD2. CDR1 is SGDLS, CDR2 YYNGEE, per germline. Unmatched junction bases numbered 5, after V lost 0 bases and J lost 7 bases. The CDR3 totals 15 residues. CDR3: CASSVGGLASNEQFF. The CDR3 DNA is TGTGCCAGCAGCGTAGGGGGACTAGCATCGAATGAGCAGTTCTTC.

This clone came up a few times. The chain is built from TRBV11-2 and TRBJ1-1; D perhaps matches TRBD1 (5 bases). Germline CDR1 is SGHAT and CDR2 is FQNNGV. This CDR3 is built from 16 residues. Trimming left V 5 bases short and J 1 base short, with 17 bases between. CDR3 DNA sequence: TGTGCCAGCAGCCCTAGGCAGGGCTCGTGGAACACTGAAGCTTTCTTT. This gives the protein CASSPRQGSWNTEAFF.

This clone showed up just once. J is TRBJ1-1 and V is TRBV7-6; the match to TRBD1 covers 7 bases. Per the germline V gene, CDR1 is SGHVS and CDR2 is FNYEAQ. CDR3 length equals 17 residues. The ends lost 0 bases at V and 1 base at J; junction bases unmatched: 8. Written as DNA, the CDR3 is TGTGCCAGCAGCTTAGCGCCACTGCAGGGGGAGAACACTGAAGCTTTCTTT. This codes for CASSLAPLQGENTEAFF.

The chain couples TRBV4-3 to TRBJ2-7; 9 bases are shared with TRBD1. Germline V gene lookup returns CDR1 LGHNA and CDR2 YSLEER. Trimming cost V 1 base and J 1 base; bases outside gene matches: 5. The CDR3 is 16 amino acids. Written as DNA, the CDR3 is TGCGCCAGCAGCCAAGGGACAGGGGTAGGGTCCTACGAGCAGTACTTC. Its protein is CASSQGTGVGSYEQYF.

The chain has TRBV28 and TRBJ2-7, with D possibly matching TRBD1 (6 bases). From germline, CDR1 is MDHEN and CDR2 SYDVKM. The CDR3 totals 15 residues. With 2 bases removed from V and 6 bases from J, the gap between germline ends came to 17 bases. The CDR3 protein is CASSLDGRGASEQYF. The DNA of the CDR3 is TGTGCCAGCAGTTTAGATGGCAGGGGCGCTTCCGAGCAGTACTTC. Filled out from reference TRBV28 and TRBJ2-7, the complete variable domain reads DVKVTQSSRYLVKRTGEKVFLECVQDMDHENMFWYRQDPGLGLRLIYFSYDVKMKEKGDIPEGYSVSREKKERFSLILESASTNQTSMYLCASSLDGRGASEQYFGPGTRLTVT.

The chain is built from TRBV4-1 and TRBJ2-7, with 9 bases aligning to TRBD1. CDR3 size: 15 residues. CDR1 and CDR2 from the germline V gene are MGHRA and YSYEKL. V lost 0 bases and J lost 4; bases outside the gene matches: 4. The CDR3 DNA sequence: TGCGCCAGCAGCCAAGAACAGGGGGCGCGGTACGAGCAGTACTTC. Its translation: CASSQEQGARYEQYF.

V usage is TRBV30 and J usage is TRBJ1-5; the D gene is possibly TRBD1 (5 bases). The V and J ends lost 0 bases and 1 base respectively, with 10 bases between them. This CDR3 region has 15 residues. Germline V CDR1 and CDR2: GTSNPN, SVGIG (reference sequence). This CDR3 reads CAWSVLGGSNQPQHF. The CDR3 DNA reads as TGTGCCTGGAGTGTACTTGGGGGGAGCAATCAGCCCCAGCATTTT.

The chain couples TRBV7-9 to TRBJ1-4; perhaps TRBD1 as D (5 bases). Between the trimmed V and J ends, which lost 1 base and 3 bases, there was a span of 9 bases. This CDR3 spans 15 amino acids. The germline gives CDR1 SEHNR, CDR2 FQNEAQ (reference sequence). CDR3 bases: TGTGCCAGCAGCTTAGTAGGGGCACCTAATGAAAAACTGTTTTTT. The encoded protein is CASSLVGAPNEKLFF.